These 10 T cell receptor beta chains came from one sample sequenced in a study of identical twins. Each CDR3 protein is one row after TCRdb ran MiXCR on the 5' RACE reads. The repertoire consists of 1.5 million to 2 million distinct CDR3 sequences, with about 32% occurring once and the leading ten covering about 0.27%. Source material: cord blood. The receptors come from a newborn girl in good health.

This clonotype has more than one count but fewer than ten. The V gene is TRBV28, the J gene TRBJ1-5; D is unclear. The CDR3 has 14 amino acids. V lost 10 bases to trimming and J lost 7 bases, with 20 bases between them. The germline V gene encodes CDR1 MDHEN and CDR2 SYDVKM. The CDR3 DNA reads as TGTGCCACCTGGGTCAAACTCCCCGGACAGCCCCAGCATTTT. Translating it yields CATWVKLPGQPQHF.

The CDR3 DNA reads as TGCGCCAGCAGCCCATTACTTGCGGGTCACACTGAAGCTTTCTTT. Translating it yields CASSPLLAGHTEAFF. The chain carries TRBV5-1 and TRBJ1-1; D is unresolved. The germline gives CDR1 SGHRS, CDR2 YFSETQ. The V end lost 4 bases, the J end lost 3 bases, and 16 bases lay between the germline ends. The CDR3 has 15 amino acids.

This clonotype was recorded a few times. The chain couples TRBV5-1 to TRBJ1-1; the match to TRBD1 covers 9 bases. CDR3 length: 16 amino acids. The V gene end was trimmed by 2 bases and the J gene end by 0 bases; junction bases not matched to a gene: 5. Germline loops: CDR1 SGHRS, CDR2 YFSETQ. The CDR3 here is CASSFTGGSLNTEAFF. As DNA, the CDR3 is TGCGCCAGCAGCTTTACAGGGGGCTCCCTGAACACTGAAGCTTTCTTT. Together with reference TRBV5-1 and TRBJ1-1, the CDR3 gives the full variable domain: KAGVTQTPRYLIKTRGQQVTLSCSPISGHRSVSWYQQTPGQGLQFLFEYFSETQRNKGNFPGRFSGRQFSNSRSEMNVSTLELGDSALYLCASSFTGGSLNTEAFFGQGTRLTVV.

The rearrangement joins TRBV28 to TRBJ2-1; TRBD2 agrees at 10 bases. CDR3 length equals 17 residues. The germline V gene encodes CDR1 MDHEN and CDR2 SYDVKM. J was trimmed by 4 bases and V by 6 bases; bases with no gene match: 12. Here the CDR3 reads CASRGGVSGRSYNEQFF. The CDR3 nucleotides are TGTGCCAGCAGGGGGGGGGTTAGCGGGAGGTCTTACAATGAGCAGTTCTTC.

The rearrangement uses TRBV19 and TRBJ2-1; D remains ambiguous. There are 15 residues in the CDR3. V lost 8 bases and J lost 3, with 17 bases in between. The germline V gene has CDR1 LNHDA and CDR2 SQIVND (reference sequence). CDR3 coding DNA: TGTGCCAGTGCGGTCGAGGAAACCCACTACAATGAGCAGTTCTTC. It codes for CASAVEETHYNEQFF.

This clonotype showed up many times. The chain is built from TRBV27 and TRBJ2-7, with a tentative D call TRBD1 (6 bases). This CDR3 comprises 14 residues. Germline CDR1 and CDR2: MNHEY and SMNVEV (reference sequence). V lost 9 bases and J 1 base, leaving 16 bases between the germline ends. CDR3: CASAFSGQSYEQYF. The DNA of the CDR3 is TGTGCCAGTGCCTTCTCGGGACAATCCTACGAGCAGTACTTC.

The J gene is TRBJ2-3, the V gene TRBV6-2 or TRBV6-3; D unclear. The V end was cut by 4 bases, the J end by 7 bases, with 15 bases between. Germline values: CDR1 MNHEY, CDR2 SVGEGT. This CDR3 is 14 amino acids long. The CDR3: CASSSAPTANTQYF. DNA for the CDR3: TGTGCCAGCAGTTCTGCCCCGACGGCGAATACGCAGTATTTT.

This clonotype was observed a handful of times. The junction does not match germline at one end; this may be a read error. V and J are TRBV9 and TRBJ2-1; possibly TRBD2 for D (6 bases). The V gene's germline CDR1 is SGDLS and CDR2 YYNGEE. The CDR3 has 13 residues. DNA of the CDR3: TGTGCCAGCAGCGGGTACGGGGGTAATGAACAGTTCTTC. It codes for CASSGYGGNEQFF. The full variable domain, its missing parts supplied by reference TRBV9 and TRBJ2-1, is DSGVTQTPKHLITATGQRVTLRCSPRSGDLSVYWYQQSLDQGLQFLIQYYNGEERAKGNILERFSAQQFPDLHSELNLSSLELGDSALYFCASSGYGGNEQFFGPGTRLTVL.

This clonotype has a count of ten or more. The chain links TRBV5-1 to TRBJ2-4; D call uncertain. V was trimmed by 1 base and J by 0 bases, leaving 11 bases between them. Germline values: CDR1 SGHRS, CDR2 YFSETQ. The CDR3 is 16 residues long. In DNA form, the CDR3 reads TGCGCCAGCAGCTTGTTATCGGCCGGAGCCAAAAACATTCAGTACTTC. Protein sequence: CASSLLSAGAKNIQYF.

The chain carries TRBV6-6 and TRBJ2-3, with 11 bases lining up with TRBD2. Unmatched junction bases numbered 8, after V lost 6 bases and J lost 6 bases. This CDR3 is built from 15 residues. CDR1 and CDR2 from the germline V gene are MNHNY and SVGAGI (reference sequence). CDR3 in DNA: TGTGCCAGCAGAGAACTAGCGGGGGCGGCGGATACGCAGTATTTT. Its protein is CASRELAGAADTQYF.